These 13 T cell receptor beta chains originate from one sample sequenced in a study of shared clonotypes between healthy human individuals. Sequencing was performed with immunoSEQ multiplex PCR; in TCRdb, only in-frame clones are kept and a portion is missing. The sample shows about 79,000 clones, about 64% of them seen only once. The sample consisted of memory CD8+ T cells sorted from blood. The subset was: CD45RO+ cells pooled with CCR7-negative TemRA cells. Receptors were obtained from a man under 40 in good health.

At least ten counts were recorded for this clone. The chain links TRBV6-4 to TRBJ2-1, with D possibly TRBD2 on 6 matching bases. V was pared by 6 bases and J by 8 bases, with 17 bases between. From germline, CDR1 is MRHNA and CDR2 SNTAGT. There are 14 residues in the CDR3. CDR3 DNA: TGTGCCAGCAGCGGACTAAGCGCCTTGTATGAGCAGTTCTTC. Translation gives CASSGLSALYEQFF.

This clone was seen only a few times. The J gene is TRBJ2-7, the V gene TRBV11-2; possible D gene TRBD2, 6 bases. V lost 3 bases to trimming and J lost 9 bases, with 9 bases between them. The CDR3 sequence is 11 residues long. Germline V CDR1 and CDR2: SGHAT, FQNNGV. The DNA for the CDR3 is TGTGCCAGCAGCTTGGGACTGGGGCAGTACTTC. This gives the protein CASSLGLGQYF.

The CDR3 spells CASSSTTATYEQYF. CDR3 nucleotides: TGTGCCAGCAGTTCCACGACGGCAACCTACGAGCAGTACTTC. The gene calls are TRBV6-5 and TRBJ2-7; no clear D gene. Per the germline V gene, CDR1 is MNHEY and CDR2 is SVGAGI. Trimming took off 4 bases at V and 2 bases at J, with 12 bases between the two ends. CDR3 length: 14 amino acids.

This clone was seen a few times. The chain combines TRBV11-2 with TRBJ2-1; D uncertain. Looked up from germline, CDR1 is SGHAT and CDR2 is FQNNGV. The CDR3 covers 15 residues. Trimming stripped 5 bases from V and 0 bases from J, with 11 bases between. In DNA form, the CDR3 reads TGTGCCAGCAGCCGAAGATCCAGCTCCTACAATGAGCAGTTCTTC. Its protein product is CASSRRSSSYNEQFF.

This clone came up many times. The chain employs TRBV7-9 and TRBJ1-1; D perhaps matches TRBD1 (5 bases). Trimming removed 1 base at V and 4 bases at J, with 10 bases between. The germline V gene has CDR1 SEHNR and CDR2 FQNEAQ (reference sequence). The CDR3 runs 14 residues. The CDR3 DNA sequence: TGTGCCAGCAGCTTAGGGCAGGGTTCCACTGAAGCTTTCTTT. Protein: CASSLGQGSTEAFF.

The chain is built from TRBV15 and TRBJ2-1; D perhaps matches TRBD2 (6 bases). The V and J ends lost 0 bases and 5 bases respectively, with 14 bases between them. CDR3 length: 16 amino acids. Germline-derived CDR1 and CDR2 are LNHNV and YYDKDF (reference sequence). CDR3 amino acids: CATSRDLAGLDNEQFF. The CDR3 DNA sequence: TGTGCCACCAGCAGAGATCTGGCGGGACTCGACAATGAGCAGTTCTTC.

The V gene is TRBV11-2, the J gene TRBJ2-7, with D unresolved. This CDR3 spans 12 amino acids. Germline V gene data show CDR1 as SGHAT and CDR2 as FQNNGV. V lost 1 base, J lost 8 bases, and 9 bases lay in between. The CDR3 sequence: CASSLGPVKQYF. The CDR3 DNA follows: TGTGCCAGCAGCTTAGGTCCAGTTAAGCAGTACTTC.

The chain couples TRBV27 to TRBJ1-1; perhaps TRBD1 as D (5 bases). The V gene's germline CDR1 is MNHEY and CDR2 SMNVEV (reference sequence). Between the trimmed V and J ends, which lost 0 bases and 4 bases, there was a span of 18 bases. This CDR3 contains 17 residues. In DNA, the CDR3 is TGTGCCAGCAGTTTATCGGGGGGAAACCCGGGGGTCACTGAAGCTTTCTTT. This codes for CASSLSGGNPGVTEAFF.

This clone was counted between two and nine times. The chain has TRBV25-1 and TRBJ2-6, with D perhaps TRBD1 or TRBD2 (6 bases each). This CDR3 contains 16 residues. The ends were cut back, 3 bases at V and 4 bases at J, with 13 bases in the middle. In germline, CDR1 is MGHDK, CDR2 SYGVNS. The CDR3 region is CASSDRGVEGANVLTF. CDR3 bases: TGTGCCAGCAGTGATAGGGGGGTAGAAGGGGCCAACGTCCTGACTTTC.

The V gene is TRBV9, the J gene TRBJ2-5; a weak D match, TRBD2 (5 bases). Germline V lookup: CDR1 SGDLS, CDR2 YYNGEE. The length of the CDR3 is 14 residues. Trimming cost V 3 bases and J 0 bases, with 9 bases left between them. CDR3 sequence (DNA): TGTGCCAGCAGCGCATGGGAGTACCAAGAGACCCAGTACTTC. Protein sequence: CASSAWEYQETQYF.

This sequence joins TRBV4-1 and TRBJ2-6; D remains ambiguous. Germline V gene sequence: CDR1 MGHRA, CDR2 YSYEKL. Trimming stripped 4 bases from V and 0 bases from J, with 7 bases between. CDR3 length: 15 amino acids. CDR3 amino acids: CASSPLLSGANVLTF. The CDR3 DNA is TGCGCCAGCAGCCCGTTACTCTCTGGGGCCAACGTCCTGACTTTC.

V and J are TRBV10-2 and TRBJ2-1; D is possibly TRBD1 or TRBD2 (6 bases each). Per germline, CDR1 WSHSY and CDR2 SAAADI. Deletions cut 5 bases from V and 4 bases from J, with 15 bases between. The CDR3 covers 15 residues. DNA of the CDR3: TGCGCCAGCAGTCGACCGGGGGCCCAATACAATGAGCAGTTCTTC. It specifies CASSRPGAQYNEQFF.

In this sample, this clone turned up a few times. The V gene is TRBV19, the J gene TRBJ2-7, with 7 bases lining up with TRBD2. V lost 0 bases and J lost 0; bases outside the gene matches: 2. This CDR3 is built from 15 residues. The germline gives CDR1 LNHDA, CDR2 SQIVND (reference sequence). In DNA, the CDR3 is TGTGCCAGTAGTATAGATGGCGGGAGCTCCTACGAGCAGTACTTC. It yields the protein CASSIDGGSSYEQYF.